The rows below give T cell receptor beta chains drawn from one sample of a study of shared clonotypes between healthy human individuals. Only in-frame clones appear in the TCRdb table, and some are missing; sequencing was by immunoSEQ multiplex PCR. The sample holds some 1,900,000 clones, over 85% seen once. The sample was naive CD8+ T cells sorted from blood. Every receptor here comes from a man aged 18 to 30 in good health. Each CDR3 is given with its conserved first and last residue. The D gene is left open where the match is weak. Size is omitted from some rows. Given values are once, few, many or a class for expanded clones.

j_gene | v_gene | d_gene | abundance | CDR3aa | CDR3nt
TRBJ2-5 | TRBV4-1 | TRBD2 | once | CASSQEPSGGGETQYF | TGCGCCAGCAGCCAAGAACCTAGCGGGGGCGGTGAGACCCAGTACTTC
TRBJ2-2 | TRBV9 | NA | once | CASSETGAGAGELFF | TGTGCCAGCAGCGAAACGGGGGCGGGAGCCGGGGAGCTGTTTTTT
TRBJ2-5 | TRBV5-1 | NA | NA | CASHPAPGPILQETQYF | TGCGCCAGCCATCCAGCCCCCGGCCCCATACTCCAAGAGACCCAGTACTTC
TRBJ2-4 | TRBV19 | TRBD2 | NA | CASTELAGENIQYF | TGTGCCAGTACCGAGCTAGCGGGGGAAAACATTCAGTACTTC
TRBJ2-1 | TRBV11-2 | NA | NA | CASSLNGNEQFF | TGTGCCAGCAGCTTAAACGGGAATGAGCAGTTCTTC
TRBJ2-5 | TRBV6-5 | NA | NA | CASSAAGNQETQYF | TGTGCCAGCAGTGCAGCCGGGAACCAAGAGACCCAGTACTTC
TRBJ1-4 | TRBV7-9 | NA | NA | CASSPLSGWEKLFF | TGTGCCAGCAGCCCCTTGTCGGGGTGGGAAAAACTGTTTTTT
TRBJ1-5 | TRBV28 | TRBD1 | NA | CARATGGGNQPQHF | TGTGCCCGAGCGACAGGGGGCGGCAATCAGCCCCAGCATTTT
TRBJ2-1 | TRBV27 | NA | NA | CASSLSLAGNNEQFF | TGTGCCAGCAGTTTATCATTAGCTGGGAACAATGAGCAGTTCTTC
TRBJ2-7 | TRBV28 | NA | NA | CASRLREEYEQYF | TGTGCCAGCAGACTAAGAGAGGAGTACGAGCAGTACTTC
TRBJ2-7 | TRBV7-9 | TRBD1 | NA | CASSSGQGAVDEQYF | TGTGCCAGCAGCTCTGGACAGGGGGCTGTCGACGAGCAGTACTTC
TRBJ1-1 | TRBV27 | TRBD1 | NA | CASSLTGQLNTEAFF | TGTGCCAGCAGTTTAACGGGACAGTTGAACACTGAAGCTTTCTTT
TRBJ2-3 | TRBV12-5 | NA | NA | CASGLVLGPNGIDTQYF | TGTGCTAGTGGTTTGGTACTGGGGCCAAATGGGATAGATACGCAGTATTTT
TRBJ2-6 | TRBV18 | TRBD1 | NA | CASSPDRDRVDTGANVLTF | TGTGCCAGCTCACCAGACCGGGACAGGGTCGATACTGGGGCCAACGTCCTGACTTTC
TRBJ1-5 | TRBV28 | TRBD1 | NA | CASSPRGDRGLQPQHF | TGTGCCAGCAGCCCCCGGGGGGACAGGGGGCTTCAGCCCCAGCATTTT
TRBJ2-3 | TRBV5-8 | NA | NA | CASSYGRDAYTQYF | TGTGCCAGCAGCTACGGACGCGACGCATATACGCAGTATTTT
TRBJ2-3 | TRBV15 | NA | NA | CATSGEQGELTDTQYF | TGTGCCACCAGCGGGGAACAGGGTGAACTCACAGATACGCAGTATTTT
TRBJ2-2 | TRBV9 | TRBD2 | NA | CASSDLAGGDTGELFF | TGTGCCAGCAGCGATCTAGCGGGAGGGGATACCGGGGAGCTGTTTTTT
TRBJ2-7 | TRBV29-1 | TRBD2 | NA | CSVELAGIYEQYF | TGCAGCGTTGAACTAGCGGGGATCTACGAGCAGTACTTC
TRBJ2-7 | TRBV11-3 | NA | NA | CASSLGGDYEQYF | TGTGCCAGCAGCTTAGGGGGGGACTACGAGCAGTACTTC
TRBJ2-6 | TRBV29-1 | TRBD2 | NA | CSVESSGSRAGANVLTF | TGCAGCGTTGAGAGTAGCGGGAGCCGCGCTGGGGCCAACGTCCTGACTTTC
TRBJ1-1 | TRBV11-1 | NA | NA | CASSLKTGYMNTEAFF | TGTGCCAGCAGCTTAAAAACAGGGTACATGAACACTGAAGCTTTCTTT
TRBJ2-7 | TRBV10-1 | NA | NA | CASSETDTLDEQYF | TGCGCCAGCAGTGAGACAGATACCCTTGACGAGCAGTACTTC
TRBJ2-1 | TRBV18 | NA | NA | CASSSSEGYEQFF | TGTGCCAGCTCATCCTCGGAGGGGTATGAGCAGTTCTTC
TRBJ1-1 | TRBV5-8 | NA | NA | CASSLALGTEAFF | TGTGCCAGCAGCTTGGCGTTGGGGACTGAAGCTTTCTTT
TRBJ2-2 | TRBV4-3 | NA | NA | CASSQDRVPTGELFF | TGCGCCAGCAGCCAAGACAGGGTACCCACCGGGGAGCTGTTTTTT
TRBJ1-1 | TRBV7-9 | TRBD1 | NA | CASSLGQGANTEAFF | TGTGCCAGCAGCCTAGGACAGGGAGCTAACACTGAAGCTTTCTTT
TRBJ2-7 | TRBV6-5 | TRBD2 | NA | CASSRTSGSLWEQYF | TGTGCCAGCAGTCGAACTAGCGGGAGTCTCTGGGAGCAGTACTTC
TRBJ1-2 | TRBV10-2 | NA | NA | CASSDSSWVNYGYTF | TGCGCCAGCAGTGACTCCTCATGGGTTAACTATGGCTACACCTTC
TRBJ2-7 | TRBV7-9 | NA | NA | CASSSIPLGQYF | TGTGCCAGCAGCTCAATCCCCTTGGGGCAGTACTTC
TRBJ2-5 | TRBV19 | NA | NA | CASSLGYPETQYF | TGTGCCAGTAGTCTGGGTTACCCAGAGACCCAGTACTTC
TRBJ2-7 | TRBV5-5 | NA | NA | CASSLGVGRSYEQYF | TGTGCCAGCAGCCTGGGGGTAGGGCGCTCCTACGAGCAGTACTTC
TRBJ2-1 | TRBV27 | TRBD1 | NA | CASSLVGQGNEQFF | TGTGCCAGCAGTTTAGTAGGACAGGGCAATGAGCAGTTCTTC
TRBJ1-5 | TRBV10-2 | NA | NA | CASSESGYSNQPQHF | TGCGCCAGCAGTGAATCAGGGTATAGCAATCAGCCCCAGCATTTT
TRBJ2-3 | TRBV29-1 | NA | NA | CSVEDLEDTQYF | TGCAGCGTTGAAGATCTCGAGGATACGCAGTATTTT
TRBJ1-5 | TRBV6-1 | NA | NA | CASSEDGWGGNQPQHF | TGTGCCAGCAGTGAAGACGGTTGGGGCGGGAATCAGCCCCAGCATTTT
TRBJ2-7 | TRBV29-1 | NA | NA | CSVEAGSGAREQYF | TGCAGCGTTGAAGCGGGTTCCGGGGCTAGAGAGCAGTACTTC
TRBJ1-1 | TRBV7-9 | TRBD1 | NA | CASSTTGNPEAFF | TGTGCCAGCAGCACGACAGGGAACCCTGAAGCTTTCTTT
TRBJ2-7 | TRBV4-1 | NA | NA | CASSQVSRPEQYF | TGCGCCAGCAGCCAAGTTAGCAGGCCCGAGCAGTACTTC
TRBJ2-1 | TRBV19 | NA | NA | CASSWGPGNEQFF | TGTGCCAGTAGTTGGGGACCGGGCAATGAGCAGTTCTTC
TRBJ2-5 | TRBV27 | TRBD2 | NA | CASSSTSGGQETQYF | TGTGCCAGCAGCTCGACTAGCGGGGGCCAAGAGACCCAGTACTTC
TRBJ2-1 | TRBV10-3 | NA | once | CAIRDPGADNEQFF | TGTGCCATCAGGGACCCGGGGGCGGACAATGAGCAGTTCTTC
TRBJ2-1 | TRBV19 | TRBD2 | NA | CASSIRTSGVNEQFF | TGTGCCAGTAGTATACGGACTAGCGGGGTCAATGAGCAGTTCTTC
TRBJ2-7 | TRBV7-6 | TRBD2 | NA | CASSLDGGRAREQYF | TGTGCCAGCAGCTTGGATGGCGGGAGGGCACGCGAGCAGTACTTC
TRBJ2-7 | TRBV7-6 | NA | NA | CASSLDSGIIPTYEQYF | TGTGCCAGCAGTTTAGACTCCGGGATAATTCCCACCTACGAGCAGTACTTC
TRBJ2-7 | TRBV29-1 | NA | NA | CSVEDPQGSVYEQYF | TGCAGCGTTGAAGATCCGCAGGGATCCGTCTACGAGCAGTACTTC
TRBJ2-7 | TRBV6-5 | NA | NA | CASSYSGPGYEQYF | TGTGCCAGCAGTTACTCCGGTCCGGGCTACGAGCAGTACTTC
TRBJ1-2 | TRBV28 | TRBD1 | once | CASSLPTEQGANYGYTF | TGTGCCAGCAGTTTACCTACAGAACAGGGGGCTAACTATGGCTACACCTTC
TRBJ2-1 | TRBV14 | NA | NA | CASSQDMWQLHNEQFF | TGTGCCAGCAGCCAAGATATGTGGCAGTTGCACAATGAGCAGTTCTTC
TRBJ2-7 | TRBV28 | NA | NA | CASSSPTLGSEQYF | TGTGCCAGCAGTTCCCCGACCCTGGGAAGCGAGCAGTACTTC